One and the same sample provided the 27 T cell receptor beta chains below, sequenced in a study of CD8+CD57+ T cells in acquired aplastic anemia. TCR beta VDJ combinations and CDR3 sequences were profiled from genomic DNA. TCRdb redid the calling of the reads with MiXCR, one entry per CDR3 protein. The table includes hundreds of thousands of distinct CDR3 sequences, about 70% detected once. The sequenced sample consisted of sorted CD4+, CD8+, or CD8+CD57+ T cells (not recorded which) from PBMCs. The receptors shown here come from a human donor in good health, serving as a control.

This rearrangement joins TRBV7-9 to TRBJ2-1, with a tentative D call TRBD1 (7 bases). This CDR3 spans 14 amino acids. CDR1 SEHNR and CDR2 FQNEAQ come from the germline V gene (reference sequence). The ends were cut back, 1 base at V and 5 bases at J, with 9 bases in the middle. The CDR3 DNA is TGTGCCAGCAGCTTAGGCAGGGGGGACAATGAGCAGTTCTTC. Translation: CASSLGRGDNEQFF.

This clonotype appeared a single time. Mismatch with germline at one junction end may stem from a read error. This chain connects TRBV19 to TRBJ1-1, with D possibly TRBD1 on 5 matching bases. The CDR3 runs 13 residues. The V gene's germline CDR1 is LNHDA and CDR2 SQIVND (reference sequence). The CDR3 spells CTSREGAYTVAFF. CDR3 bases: TGTACCAGTAGAGAAGGGGCGTACACTGTGGCTTTCTTT.

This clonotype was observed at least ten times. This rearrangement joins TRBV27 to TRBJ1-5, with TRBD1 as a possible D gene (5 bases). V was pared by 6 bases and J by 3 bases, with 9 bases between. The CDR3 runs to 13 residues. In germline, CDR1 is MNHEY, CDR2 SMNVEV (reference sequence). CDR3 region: CASRAGPNQPQHF. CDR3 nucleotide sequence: TGTGCCAGCAGGGCAGGGCCCAATCAGCCCCAGCATTTT.

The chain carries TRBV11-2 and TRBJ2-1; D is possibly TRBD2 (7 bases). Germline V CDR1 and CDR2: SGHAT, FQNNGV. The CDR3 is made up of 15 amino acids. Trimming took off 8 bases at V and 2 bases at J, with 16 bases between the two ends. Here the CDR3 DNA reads TGTGCCAGCTCCCTGGTCGGGGGGCCCTACAATGAGCAGTTCTTC. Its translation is CASSLVGGPYNEQFF. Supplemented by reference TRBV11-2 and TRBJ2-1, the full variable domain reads EAGVAQSPRYKIIEKRQSVAFWCNPISGHATLYWYQQILGQGPKLLIQFQNNGVVDDSQLPKDRFSAERLKGVDSTLKIQPAKLEDSAVYLCASSLVGGPYNEQFFGPGTRLTVL.

The CDR3, as DNA: TGCAGCGTTGAAGGCACCGATTCGTATGGCTACACCTTC. This gives the protein CSVEGTDSYGYTF. This chain links TRBV29-1 with TRBJ1-2, with D hard to call. The CDR3 extends over 13 amino acids. Germline CDR1 is SQVTM and CDR2 is ANQGSEA. Deletions cut 1 base from V and 5 bases from J, with 11 bases between. Based on the CDR3 plus reference TRBV29-1 and TRBJ1-2, the full variable domain is SAVISQKPSRDICQRGTSLTIQCQVDSQVTMMFWYRQQPGQSLTLIATANQGSEATYESGFVIDKFPISRPNLTFSTLTVSNMSPEDSSIYLCSVEGTDSYGYTFGSGTRLTVV.

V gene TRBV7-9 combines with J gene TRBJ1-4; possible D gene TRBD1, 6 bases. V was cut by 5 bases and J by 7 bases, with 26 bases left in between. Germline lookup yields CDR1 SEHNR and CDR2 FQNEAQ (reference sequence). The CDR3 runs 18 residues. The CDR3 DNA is TGTGCCAGCAGCGTAGACGCGGCAGGTTGGGGGCCTCTTGAAAAACTGTTTTTT. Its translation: CASSVDAAGWGPLEKLFF.

The CDR3 region is CASSAVAEGRGEQYF. CDR3 nucleotide sequence: TGTGCCAGCAGCGCGGTGGCGGAGGGCCGGGGCGAGCAGTACTTC. This rearrangement joins TRBV7-6 to TRBJ2-7; TRBD2 is a possible D gene (6 bases). Germline loops: CDR1 SGHVS, CDR2 FNYEAQ. This CDR3 is built from 15 residues. Between the trimmed V and J ends, which lost 5 bases and 6 bases, there was a span of 20 bases.

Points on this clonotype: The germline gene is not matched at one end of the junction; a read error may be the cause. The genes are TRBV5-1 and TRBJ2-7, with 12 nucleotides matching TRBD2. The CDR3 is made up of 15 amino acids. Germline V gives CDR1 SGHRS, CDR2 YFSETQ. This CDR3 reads CASSLAGGVSGEQYF. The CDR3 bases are TGTGCCAGCAGCCTAGCGGGGGGGGTATCGGGAGAGCAGTACTTC.

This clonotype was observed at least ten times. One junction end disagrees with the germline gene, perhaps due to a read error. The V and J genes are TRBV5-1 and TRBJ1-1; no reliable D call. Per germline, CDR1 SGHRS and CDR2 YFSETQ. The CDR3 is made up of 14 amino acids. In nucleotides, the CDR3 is TGTGCCAGCAGTTTAGGTAGGGCGAACACTGAAGCTTTCTTT. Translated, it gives CASSLGRANTEAFF.

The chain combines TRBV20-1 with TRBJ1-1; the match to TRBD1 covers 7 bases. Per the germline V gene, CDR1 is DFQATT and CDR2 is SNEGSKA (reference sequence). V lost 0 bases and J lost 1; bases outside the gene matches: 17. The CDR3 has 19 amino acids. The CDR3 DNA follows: TGCAGTGCTAGAGAGAGAGGCAGGGGGGCGAGGGAGGCGAACACTGAAGCTTTCTTT. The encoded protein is CSARERGRGAREANTEAFF.

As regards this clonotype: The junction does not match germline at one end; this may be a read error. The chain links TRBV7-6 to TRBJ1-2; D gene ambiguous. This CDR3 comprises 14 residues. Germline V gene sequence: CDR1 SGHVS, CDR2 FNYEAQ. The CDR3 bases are TGTGCCAGCAGCAGGTTACGGCCTAAGAGTGGTACTTCCTTC. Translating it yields CASSRLRPKSGTSF.

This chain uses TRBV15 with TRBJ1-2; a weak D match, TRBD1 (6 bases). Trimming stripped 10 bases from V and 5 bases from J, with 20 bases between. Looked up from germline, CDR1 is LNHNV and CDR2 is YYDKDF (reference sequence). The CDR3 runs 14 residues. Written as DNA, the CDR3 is TGTGCCAGCACCACAGAAGGGACACTGTATGGCTACACCTTC. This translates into CASTTEGTLYGYTF.

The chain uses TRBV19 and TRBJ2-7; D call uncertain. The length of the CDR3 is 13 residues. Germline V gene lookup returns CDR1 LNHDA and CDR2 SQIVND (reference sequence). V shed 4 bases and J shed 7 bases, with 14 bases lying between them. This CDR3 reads CASSRTVLGEQYF. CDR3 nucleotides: TGTGCCAGTAGTAGGACCGTATTGGGAGAGCAGTACTTC. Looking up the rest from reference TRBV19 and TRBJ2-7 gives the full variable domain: DGGITQSPKYLFRKEGQNVTLSCEQNLNHDAMYWYRQDPGQGLRLIYYSQIVNDFQKGDIAEGYSVSREKKESFPLTVTSAQKNPTAFYLCASSRTVLGEQYFGPGTRLTVT.

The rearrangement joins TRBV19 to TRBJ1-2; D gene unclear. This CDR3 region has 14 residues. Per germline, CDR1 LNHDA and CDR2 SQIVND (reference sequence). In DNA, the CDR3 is TGTGCTAGAGATGTCTCAGGCGCCTTCTATGGCTACACCTTC. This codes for CARDVSGAFYGYTF.

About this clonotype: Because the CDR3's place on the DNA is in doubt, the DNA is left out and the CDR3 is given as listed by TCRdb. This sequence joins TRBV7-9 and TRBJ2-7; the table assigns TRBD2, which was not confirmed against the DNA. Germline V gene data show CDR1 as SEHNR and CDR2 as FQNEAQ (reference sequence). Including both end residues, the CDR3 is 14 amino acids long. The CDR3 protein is CASSFPPGDAFFGF.

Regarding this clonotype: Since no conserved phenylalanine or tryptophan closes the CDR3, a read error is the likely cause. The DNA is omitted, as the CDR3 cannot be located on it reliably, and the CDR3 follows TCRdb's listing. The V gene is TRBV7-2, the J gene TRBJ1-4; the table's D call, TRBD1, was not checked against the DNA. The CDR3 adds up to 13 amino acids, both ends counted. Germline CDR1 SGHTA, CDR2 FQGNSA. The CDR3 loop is CASSSAGVNSPLY.

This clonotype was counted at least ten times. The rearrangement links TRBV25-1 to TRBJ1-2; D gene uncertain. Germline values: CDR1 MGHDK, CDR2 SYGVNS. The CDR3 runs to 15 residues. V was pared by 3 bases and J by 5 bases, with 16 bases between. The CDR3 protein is CASSDATRTAYGYTF. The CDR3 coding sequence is TGTGCCAGCAGTGACGCCACGAGGACTGCGTATGGCTACACCTTC.

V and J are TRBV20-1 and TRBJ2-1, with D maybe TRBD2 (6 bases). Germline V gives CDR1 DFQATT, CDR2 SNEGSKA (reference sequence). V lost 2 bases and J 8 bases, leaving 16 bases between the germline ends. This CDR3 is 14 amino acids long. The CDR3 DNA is TGCAGTGCTAGACAGGAGGTTGGAGGGGATGAGCAGTTCTTC. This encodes CSARQEVGGDEQFF.

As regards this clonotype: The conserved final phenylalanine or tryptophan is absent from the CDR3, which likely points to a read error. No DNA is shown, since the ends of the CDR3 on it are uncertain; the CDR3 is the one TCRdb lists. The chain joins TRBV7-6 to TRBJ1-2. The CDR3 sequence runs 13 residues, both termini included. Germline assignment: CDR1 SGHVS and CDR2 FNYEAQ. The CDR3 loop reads CASSLAGSYGQRL.

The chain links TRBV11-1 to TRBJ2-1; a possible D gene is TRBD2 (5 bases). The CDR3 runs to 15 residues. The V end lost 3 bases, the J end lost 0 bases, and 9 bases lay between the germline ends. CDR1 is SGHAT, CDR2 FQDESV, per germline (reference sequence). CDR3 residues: CASSFRTPSYNEQFF. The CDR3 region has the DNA TGTGCCAGCAGCTTTAGGACTCCCTCCTACAATGAGCAGTTCTTC. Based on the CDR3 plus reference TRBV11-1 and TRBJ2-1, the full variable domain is EAEVAQSPRYKITEKSQAVAFWCDPISGHATLYWYRQILGQGPELLVQFQDESVVDDSQLPKDRFSAERLKGVDSTLKIQPAELGDSAMYLCASSFRTPSYNEQFFGPGTRLTVL.

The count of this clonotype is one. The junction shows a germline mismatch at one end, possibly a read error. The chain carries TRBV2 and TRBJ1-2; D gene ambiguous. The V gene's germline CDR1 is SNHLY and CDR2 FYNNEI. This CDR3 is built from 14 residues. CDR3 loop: CASTSIRGTYGYYF. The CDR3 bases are TGTGCCAGCACCAGTATCCGGGGAACCTATGGGTACTACTTC.

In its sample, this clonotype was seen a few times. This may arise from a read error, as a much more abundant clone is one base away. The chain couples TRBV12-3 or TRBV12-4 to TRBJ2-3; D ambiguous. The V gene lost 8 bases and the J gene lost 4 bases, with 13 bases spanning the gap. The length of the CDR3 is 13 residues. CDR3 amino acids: CASRTGSADTQYF. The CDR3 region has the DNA TGTGCCAGCCGAACGGGCTCCGCAGATACGCAGTATTTT.

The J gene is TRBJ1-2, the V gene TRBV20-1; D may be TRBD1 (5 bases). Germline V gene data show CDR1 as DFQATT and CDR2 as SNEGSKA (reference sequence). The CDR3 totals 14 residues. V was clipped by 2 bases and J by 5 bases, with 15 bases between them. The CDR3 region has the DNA TGCAGTGCTAGATATCACGGGCAGGGATATGGCTACACCTTC. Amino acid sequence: CSARYHGQGYGYTF.

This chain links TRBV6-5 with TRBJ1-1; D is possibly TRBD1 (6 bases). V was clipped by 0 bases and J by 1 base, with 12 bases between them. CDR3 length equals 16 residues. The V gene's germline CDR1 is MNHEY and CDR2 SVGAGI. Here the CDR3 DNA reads TGTGCCAGCAGTTACTCGAAAGAGGGGGAGAACACTGAAGCTTTCTTT. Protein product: CASSYSKEGENTEAFF.

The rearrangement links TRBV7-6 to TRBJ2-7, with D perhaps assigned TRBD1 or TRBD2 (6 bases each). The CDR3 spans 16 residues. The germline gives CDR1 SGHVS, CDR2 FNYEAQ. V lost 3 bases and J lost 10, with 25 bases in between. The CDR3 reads CASSLGGGQPQHIQYF. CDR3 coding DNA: TGTGCCAGCAGCTTGGGGGGCGGCCAGCCCCAGCATATTCAGTACTTC.

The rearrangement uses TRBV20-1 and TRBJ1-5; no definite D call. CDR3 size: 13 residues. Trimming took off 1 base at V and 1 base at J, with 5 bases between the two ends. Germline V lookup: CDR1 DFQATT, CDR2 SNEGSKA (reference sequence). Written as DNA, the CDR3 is TGCAGTGCTAGAGCCGTAAGCAATCAGCCCCAGCATTTT. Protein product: CSARAVSNQPQHF.

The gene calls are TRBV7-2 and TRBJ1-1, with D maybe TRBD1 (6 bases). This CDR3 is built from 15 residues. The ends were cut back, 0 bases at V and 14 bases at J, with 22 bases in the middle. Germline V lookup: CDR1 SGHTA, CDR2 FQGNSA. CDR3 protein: CASSLAGQTTDTQFF. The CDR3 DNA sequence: TGTGCCAGCAGCTTAGCCGGACAGACCACAGATACGCAGTTCTTT.